This T cell receptor (beta chain) was found in a study of T-cell memory formation after mild COVID-19. There are a few counts of this clonotype. Its antigen is not identified. Study results and limitations: Whether day 37 second-wave clones are SARS-CoV-2-specific was not confirmed.

CDR1 is MNHEY and CDR2 is SMNVEV in the germline V gene (reference sequence). The junction had 5 bases not matched to a gene; V was cut back by 5 bases and J by 6 bases. There are 13 residues in the CDR3. One entry per CDR3 protein results from TCRdb running MiXCR on the 5' RACE reads. The data hold more than 200,000 distinct CDR3 sequences, with about a sixth observed a single time. This receptor was identified in a young man who had mild COVID-19 (a few samples of this study predate the infection). Cell type and time point are not known. Sequencing was done on a sample of PBMCs or a T cell subset sorted from them (not recorded which). V is TRBV27 and J is TRBJ2-7; 9 positions agree with TRBD1. CDR3: CASSPRQGGEQYF. The CDR3 DNA is TGTGCCAGCAGTCCGAGACAGGGGGGCGAGCAGTACTTC.